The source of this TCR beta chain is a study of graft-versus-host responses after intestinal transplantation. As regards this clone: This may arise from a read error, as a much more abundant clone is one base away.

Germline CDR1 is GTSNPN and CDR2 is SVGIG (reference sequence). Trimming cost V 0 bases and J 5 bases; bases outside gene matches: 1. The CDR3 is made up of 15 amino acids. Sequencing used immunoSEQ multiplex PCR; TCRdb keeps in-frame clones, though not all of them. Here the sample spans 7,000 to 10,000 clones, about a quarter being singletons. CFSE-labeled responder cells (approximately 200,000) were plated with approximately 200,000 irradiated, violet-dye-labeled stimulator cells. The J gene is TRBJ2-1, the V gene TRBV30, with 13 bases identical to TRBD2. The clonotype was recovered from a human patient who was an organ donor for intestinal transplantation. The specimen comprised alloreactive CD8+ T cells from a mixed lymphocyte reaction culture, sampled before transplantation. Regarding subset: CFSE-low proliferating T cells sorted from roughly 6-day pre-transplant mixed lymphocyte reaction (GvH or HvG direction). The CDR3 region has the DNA TGTGCCTGGAGTGTACTAGCGGGGGGGGACAATGAGCAGTTCTTC. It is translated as CAWSVLAGGDNEQFF.